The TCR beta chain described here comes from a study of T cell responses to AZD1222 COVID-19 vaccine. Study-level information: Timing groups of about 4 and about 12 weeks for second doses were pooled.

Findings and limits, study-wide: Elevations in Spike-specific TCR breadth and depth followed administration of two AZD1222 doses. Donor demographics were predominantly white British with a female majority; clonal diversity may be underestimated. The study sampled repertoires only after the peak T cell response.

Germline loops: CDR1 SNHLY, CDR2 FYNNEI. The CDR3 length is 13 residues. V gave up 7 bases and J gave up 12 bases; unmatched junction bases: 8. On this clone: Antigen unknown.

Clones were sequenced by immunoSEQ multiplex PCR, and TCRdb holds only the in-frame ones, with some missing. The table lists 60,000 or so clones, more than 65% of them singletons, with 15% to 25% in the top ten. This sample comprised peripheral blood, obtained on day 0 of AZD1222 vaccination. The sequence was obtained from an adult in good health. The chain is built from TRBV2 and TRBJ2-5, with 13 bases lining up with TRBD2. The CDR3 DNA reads TGTGCCAGCAACCCGGGACTAGCGGGGTCTAAGTACTTC. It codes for CASNPGLAGSKYF.